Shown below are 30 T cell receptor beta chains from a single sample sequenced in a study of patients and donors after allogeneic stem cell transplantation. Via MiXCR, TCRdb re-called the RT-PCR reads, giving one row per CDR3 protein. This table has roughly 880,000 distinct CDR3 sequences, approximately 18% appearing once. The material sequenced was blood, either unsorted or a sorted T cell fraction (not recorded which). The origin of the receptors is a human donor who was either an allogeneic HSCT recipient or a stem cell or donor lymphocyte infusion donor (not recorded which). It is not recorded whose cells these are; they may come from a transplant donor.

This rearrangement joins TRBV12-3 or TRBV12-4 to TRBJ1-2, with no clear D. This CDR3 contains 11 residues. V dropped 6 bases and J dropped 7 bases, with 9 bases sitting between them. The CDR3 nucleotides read TGTGCCAGCAGACGTAAGAGTGGCTACACCTTC. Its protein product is CASRRKSGYTF.

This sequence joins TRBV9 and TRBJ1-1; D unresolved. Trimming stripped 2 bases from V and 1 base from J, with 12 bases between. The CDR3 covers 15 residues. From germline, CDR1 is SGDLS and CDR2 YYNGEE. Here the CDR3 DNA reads TGTGCCAGCAGCGTTGTGTCAGCACCGAACACTGAAGCTTTCTTT. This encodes CASSVVSAPNTEAFF.

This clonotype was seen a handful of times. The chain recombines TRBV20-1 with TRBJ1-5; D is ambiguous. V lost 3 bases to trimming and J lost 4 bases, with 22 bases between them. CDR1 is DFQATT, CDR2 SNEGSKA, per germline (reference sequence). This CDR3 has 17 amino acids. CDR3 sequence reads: CSASASVGRFPNQPQHF. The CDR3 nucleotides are TGCAGTGCTAGTGCGTCAGTGGGCCGGTTCCCGAATCAGCCCCAGCATTTT.

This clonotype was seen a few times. CDR3 bases: TGTGCCAGCAGCTTAGACATGAGCTCCTACAATGAGCAGTTCTTC. It is translated as CASSLDMSSYNEQFF. This chain joins TRBV11-1 and TRBJ2-1; D uncertain. Trimming removed 1 base from V and 0 bases from J, with 7 bases in between. From germline, CDR1 is SGHAT and CDR2 FQDESV (reference sequence). This CDR3 region has 15 residues.

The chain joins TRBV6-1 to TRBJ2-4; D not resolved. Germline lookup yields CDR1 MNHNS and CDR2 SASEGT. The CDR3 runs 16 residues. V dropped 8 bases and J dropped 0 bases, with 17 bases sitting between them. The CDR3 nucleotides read TGTGCCAGCCACTACGACCGCGGCAAAGCCAAAAACATTCAGTACTTC. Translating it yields CASHYDRGKAKNIQYF.

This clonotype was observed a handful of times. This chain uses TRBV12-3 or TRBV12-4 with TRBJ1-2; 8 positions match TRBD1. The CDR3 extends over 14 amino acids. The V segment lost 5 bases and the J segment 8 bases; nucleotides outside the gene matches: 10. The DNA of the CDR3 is TGTGCCAGCAGTCCAAGGACAGGGTGGTGGGGCTACACCTTC. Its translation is CASSPRTGWWGYTF.

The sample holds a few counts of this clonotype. The CDR3 loop is CASGLITAGLDEQYF. The CDR3 DNA reads as TGCGCCTCCGGCTTAATAACAGCGGGGTTGGACGAGCAGTACTTC. The chain recombines TRBV5-1 with TRBJ2-7; 7 positions match TRBD2. V dropped 10 bases and J dropped 5; count of bases not matched to a gene: 18. CDR3 size: 15 residues. Germline-derived CDR1 and CDR2 are SGHRS and YFSETQ.

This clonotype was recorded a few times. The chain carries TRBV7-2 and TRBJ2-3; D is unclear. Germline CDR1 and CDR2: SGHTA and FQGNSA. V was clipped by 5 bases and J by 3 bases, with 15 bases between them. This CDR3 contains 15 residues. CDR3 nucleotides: TGTGCCAGCAGCCTCCAGGACGGTCGGACAGATACGCAGTATTTT. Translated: CASSLQDGRTDTQYF.

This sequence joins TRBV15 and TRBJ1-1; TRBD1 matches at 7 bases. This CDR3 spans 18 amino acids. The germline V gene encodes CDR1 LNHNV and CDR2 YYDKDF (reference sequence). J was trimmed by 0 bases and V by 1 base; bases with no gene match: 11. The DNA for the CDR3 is TGTGCCACCAGCAGAGTCCGCCCCATGACAGGGTTGAACACTGAAGCTTTCTTT. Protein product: CATSRVRPMTGLNTEAFF.

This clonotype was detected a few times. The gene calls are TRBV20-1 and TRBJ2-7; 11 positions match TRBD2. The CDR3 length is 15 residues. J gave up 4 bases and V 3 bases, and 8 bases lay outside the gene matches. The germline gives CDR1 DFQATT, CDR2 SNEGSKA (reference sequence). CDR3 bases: TGCAGTGCTAGGGGGACTAGCGGAAACTTATACGAGCAGTACTTC. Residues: CSARGTSGNLYEQYF.

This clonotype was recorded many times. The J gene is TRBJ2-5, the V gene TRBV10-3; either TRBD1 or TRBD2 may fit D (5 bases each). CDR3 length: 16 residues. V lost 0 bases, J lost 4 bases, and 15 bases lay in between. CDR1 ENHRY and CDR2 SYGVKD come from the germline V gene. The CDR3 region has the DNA TGTGCCATCAGTGAGTCGACTCCGGGTGGGGGAGAGACCCAGTACTTC. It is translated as CAISESTPGGGETQYF.

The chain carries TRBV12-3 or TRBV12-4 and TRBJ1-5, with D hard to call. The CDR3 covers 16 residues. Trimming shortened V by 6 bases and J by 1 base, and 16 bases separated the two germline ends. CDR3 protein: CASRESGLGSNQPQHF. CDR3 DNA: TGTGCCAGCAGGGAGAGCGGCCTGGGGAGCAATCAGCCCCAGCATTTT.

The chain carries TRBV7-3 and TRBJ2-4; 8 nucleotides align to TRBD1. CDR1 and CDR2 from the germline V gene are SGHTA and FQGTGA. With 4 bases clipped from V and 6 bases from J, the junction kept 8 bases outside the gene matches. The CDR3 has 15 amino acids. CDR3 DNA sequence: TGTGCCAGCAGCTCCACAGCCGGGACAGGAAACATTCAGTACTTC. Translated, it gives CASSSTAGTGNIQYF.

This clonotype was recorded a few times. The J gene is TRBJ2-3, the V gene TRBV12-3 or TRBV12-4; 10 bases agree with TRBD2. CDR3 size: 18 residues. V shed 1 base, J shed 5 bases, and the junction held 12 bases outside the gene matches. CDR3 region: CASSLVISAGGLVDTQYF. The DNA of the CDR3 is TGTGCCAGCAGTTTAGTAATTTCAGCGGGGGGGCTAGTAGATACGCAGTATTTT.

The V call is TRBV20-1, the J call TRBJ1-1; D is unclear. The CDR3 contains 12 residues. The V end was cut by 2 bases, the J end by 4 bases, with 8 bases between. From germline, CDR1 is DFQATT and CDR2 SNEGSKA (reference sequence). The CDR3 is CSARRRSTEAFF. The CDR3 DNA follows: TGCAGTGCTAGACGACGGAGCACTGAAGCTTTCTTT.

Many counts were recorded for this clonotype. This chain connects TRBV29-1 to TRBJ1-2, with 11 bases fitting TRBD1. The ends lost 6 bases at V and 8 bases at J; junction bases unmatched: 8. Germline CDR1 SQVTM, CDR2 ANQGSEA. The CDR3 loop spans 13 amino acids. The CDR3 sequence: CSVVDRGHSGYTF. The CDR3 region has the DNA TGCAGCGTGGTGGACAGGGGGCATAGCGGCTACACCTTC.

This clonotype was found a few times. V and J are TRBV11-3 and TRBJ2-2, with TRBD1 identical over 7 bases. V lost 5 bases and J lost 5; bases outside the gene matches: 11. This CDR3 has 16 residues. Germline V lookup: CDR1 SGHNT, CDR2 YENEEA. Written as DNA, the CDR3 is TGTGCCAGCAGCCAGACATGGGACAGAGGAACCGGGGAGCTGTTTTTT. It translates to CASSQTWDRGTGELFF.

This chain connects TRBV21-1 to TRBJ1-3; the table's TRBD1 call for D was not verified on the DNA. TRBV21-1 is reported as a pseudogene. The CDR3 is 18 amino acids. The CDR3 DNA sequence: TGTGCCAGCAGCAAAAGAGGACAACCTCGCTCCGCCGGAAACACCATATATTTT. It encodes CASSKRGQPRSAGNTIYF.

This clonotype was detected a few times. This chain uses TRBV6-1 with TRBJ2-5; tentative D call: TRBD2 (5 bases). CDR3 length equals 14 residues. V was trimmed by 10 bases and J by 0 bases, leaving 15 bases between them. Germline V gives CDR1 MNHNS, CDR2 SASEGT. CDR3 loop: CATKRLRYQETQYF. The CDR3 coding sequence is TGTGCCACCAAGCGGTTACGGTACCAAGAGACCCAGTACTTC.

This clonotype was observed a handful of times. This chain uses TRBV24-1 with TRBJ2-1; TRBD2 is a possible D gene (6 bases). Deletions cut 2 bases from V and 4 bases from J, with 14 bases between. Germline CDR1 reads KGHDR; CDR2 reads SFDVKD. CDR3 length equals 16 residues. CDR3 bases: TGTGCCACCAGTGATTCCGGACTACCATTTTACAATGAGCAGTTCTTC. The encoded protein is CATSDSGLPFYNEQFF.

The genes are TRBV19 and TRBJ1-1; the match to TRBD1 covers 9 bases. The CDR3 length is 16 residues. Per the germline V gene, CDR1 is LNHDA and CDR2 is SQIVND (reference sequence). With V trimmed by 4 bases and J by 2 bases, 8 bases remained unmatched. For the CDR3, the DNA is TGTGCCAGTAGTACCCCCTGGACAGGGGAAAACACTGAAGCTTTCTTT. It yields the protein CASSTPWTGENTEAFF. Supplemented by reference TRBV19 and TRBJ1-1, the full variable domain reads DGGITQSPKYLFRKEGQNVTLSCEQNLNHDAMYWYRQDPGQGLRLIYYSQIVNDFQKGDIAEGYSVSREKKESFPLTVTSAQKNPTAFYLCASSTPWTGENTEAFFGQGTRLTVV.

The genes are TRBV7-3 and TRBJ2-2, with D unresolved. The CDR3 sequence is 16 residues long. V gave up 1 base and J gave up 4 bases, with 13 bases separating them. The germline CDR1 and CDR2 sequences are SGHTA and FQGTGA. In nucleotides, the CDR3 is TGTGCCAGCAGCTTAATGTCCAGTCGTGGCACCGGGGAGCTGTTTTTT. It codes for CASSLMSSRGTGELFF.

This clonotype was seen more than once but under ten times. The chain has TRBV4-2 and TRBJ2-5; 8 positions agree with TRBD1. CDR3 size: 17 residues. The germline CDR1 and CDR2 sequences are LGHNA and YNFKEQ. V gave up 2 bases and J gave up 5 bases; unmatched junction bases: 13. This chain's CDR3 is CASSQSLRTGRGETQYF. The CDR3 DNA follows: TGTGCCAGCAGCCAATCTCTAAGGACAGGGCGTGGGGAGACCCAGTACTTC.

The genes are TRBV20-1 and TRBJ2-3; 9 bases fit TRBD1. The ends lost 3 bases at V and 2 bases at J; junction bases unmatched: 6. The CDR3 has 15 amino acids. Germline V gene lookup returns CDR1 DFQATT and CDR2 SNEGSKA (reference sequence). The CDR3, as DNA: TGCAGTGCTAGGGCCGGGACAGGGAACACAGATACGCAGTATTTT. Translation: CSARAGTGNTDTQYF.

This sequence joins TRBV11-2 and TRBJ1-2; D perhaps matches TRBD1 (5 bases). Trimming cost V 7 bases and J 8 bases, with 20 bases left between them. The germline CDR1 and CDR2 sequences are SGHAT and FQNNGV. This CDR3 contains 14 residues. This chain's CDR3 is CASTTQARGGGYTF. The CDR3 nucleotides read TGTGCCAGCACCACCCAGGCGCGGGGGGGAGGCTACACCTTC.

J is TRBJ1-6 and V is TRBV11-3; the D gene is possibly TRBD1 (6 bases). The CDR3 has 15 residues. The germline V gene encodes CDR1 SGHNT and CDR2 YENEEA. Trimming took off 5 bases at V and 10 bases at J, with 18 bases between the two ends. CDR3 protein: CASSLGTGKESPLHF. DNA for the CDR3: TGTGCCAGCAGCCTCGGAACAGGGAAAGAATCACCCCTCCACTTT. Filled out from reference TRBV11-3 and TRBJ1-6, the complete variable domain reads EAGVVQSPRYKIIEKKQPVAFWCNPISGHNTLYWYLQNLGQGPELLIRYENEEAVDDSQLPKDRFSAERLKGVDSTLKIQPAELGDSAVYLCASSLGTGKESPLHFGNGTRLTVT.

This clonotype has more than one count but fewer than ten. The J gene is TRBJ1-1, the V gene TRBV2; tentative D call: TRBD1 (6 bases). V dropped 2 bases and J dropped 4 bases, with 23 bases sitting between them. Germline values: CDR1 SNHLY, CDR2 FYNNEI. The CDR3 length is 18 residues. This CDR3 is CASSELVGRGRVSTEAFF. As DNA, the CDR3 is TGTGCCAGCAGTGAATTGGTTGGGAGGGGGAGGGTAAGCACTGAAGCTTTCTTT.

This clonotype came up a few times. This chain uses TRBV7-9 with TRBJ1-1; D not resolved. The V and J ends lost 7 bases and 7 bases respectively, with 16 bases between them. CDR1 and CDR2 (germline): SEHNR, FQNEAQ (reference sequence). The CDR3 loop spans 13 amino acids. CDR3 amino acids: CASNRKDAGEAFF. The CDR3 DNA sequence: TGTGCCAGCAACAGAAAGGATGCCGGTGAAGCTTTCTTT. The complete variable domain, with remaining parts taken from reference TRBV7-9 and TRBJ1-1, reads DTGVSQNPRHKITKRGQNVTFRCDPISEHNRLYWYRQTLGQGPEFLTYFQNEAQLEKSRLLSDRFSAERPKGSFSTLEIQRTEQGDSAMYLCASNRKDAGEAFFGQGTRLTVV.

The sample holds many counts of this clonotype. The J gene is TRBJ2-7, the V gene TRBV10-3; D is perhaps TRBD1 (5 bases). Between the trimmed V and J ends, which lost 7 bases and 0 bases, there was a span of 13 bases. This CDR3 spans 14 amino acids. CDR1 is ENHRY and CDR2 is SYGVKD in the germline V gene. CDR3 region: CAIKRIDSSYEQYF. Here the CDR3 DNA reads TGTGCCATCAAGAGGATTGACAGCTCCTACGAGCAGTACTTC.

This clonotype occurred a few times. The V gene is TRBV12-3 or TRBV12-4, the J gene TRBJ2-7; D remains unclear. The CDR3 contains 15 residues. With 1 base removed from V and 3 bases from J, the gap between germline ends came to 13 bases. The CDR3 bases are TGTGCCAGCAGTTTAGGTACATGGGCTATCTACGAGCAGTACTTC. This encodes CASSLGTWAIYEQYF.